Listed below are T cell receptor beta chains from one sample, sequenced in a study of shared clonotypes between healthy human individuals. The method was immunoSEQ multiplex PCR; TCRdb's version includes in-frame clones alone and lacks a portion of them. Here the sample spans fewer than 700,000 clones, around 96% being singletons. Sequencing was carried out using naive CD8+ T cells sorted from blood. The receptors were gathered from a woman in her twenties or thirties in good health. The conserved cysteine and the conserved F or W are not part of the CDR3 here. Part of the rows lack a size; the others show once, few, many or a class for expanded clones.

cdr3_aa | clone_size | cdr3_length | v_call
ASSRVGYEQY | - | 10 | TRBV5-1
ASSQSVTSYNEQF | - | 13 | TRBV4-1
SVELARAPDNEQF | once | 13 | TRBV29-1
ASSYSAGAGNEQF | - | 13 | TRBV6-5
ASTPGTVGQPQH | - | 12 | TRBV23-1
AGSSRDHYEQY | - | 11 | TRBV5-6
ASSLGGREGDTQY | - | 13 | TRBV27
ASSARTSGPNEQF | - | 13 | TRBV6-1
ASSLFADSRNYGYT | - | 14 | TRBV13
ASSYSGPTSEQF | - | 12 | TRBV27
ASRSSHQGSYEQY | - | 13 | TRBV6-5
ASSLRDAQETQY | - | 12 | TRBV7-9
ASTSGSYEQY | - | 10 | TRBV28
ASSLSGSYEQY | - | 11 | TRBV7-7
ASSLRDGNQPQH | - | 12 | TRBV27
ASSVVPPGPGRGYT | - | 14 | TRBV9
ASSYEPEGDYGYT | - | 13 | TRBV28
SVEILGSYEQY | - | 11 | TRBV29-1
ASSVGDYTYEQY | - | 12 | TRBV9
ASSPGQLSTDTQY | - | 13 | TRBV5-6
ASSWDFDDYEQY | - | 12 | TRBV4-2
ASSTNRARSYEQY | - | 13 | TRBV11-2
ATSSSVTGTAAYEQY | - | 15 | TRBV15
ASSTSGTDNTGELF | - | 14 | TRBV28
ASSLSSGYSNEQF | - | 13 | TRBV7-9
ASSLGTHWGFSEQF | - | 14 | TRBV13
ASREMEKGTQY | - | 11 | TRBV28
SVEPGQGAYEQY | - | 12 | TRBV29-1
ASSYFRQGAVTEAF | - | 14 | TRBV5-6
ASRDGSYEQY | - | 10 | TRBV7-9
ASSEGTDTQY | - | 10 | TRBV27
ASAGGSGELF | once | 10 | TRBV28
ASSFFGTYNEQF | once | 12 | TRBV28
ASSAGWGLAGYNEQF | - | 15 | TRBV7-8
ASSITRTDNYGYT | - | 13 | TRBV19
ASSPLRTGGEQY | once | 12 | TRBV6-1
ASSRQAGEKLF | - | 11 | TRBV19
ASRTQNTEAF | - | 10 | TRBV27
ASSQGAEQY | - | 9 | TRBV14
ASSKGALYQETQY | - | 13 | TRBV21-1
SVEEGTGYEQY | - | 11 | TRBV29-1
SVEGGYGINYGYT | - | 13 | TRBV29-1
AISGQTGKGEKLF | - | 13 | TRBV10-3
ASSYTAVRETQY | - | 12 | TRBV6-6
ASSFRLANLYEQY | - | 13 | TRBV27
ASSLEAPTGGQETQY | - | 15 | TRBV5-8
ASSLLQSHRNEQY | - | 13 | TRBV28
ASSEALWTSGSRGKTQY | - | 17 | TRBV2
ASTSGFATGNTIY | - | 13 | TRBV2